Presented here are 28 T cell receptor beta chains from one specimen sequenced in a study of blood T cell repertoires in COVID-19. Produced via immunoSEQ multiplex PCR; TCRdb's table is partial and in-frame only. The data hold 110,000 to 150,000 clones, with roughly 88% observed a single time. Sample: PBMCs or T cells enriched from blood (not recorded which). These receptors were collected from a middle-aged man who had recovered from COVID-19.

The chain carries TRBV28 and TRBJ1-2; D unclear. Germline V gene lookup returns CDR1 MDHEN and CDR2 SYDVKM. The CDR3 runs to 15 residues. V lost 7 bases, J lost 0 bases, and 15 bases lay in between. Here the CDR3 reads CASTPGFLANYGYTF. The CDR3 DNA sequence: TGTGCCAGCACCCCCGGTTTTTTAGCTAACTATGGCTACACCTTC.

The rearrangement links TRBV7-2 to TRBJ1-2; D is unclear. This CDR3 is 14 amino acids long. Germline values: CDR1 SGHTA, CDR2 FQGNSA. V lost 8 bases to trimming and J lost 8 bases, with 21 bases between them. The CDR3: CASGGREGDLGYTF. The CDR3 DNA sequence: TGTGCCAGCGGAGGGCGGGAGGGTGACTTGGGCTACACCTTC.

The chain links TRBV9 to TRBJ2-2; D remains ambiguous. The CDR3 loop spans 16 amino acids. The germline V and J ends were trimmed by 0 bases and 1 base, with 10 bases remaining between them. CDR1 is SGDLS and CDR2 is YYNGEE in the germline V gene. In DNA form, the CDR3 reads TGTGCCAGCAGCGTAGGACGGAGTAAGAACACCGGGGAGCTGTTTTTT. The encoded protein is CASSVGRSKNTGELFF. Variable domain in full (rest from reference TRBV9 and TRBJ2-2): DSGVTQTPKHLITATGQRVTLRCSPRSGDLSVYWYQQSLDQGLQFLIQYYNGEERAKGNILERFSAQQFPDLHSELNLSSLELGDSALYFCASSVGRSKNTGELFFGEGSRLTVL.

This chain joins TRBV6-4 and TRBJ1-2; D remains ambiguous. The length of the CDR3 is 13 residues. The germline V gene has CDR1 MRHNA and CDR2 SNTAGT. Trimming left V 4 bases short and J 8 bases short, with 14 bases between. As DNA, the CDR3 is TGTGCCAGCAGTGTGGACGGCCGGGGAGGCTACACCTTC. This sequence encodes CASSVDGRGGYTF.

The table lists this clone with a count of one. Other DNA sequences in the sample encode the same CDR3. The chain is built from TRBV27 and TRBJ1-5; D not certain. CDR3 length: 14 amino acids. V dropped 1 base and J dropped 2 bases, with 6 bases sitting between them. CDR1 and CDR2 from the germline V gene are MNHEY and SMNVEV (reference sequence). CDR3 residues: CASSLWGGNQPQHF. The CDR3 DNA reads TGTGCCAGCAGTTTATGGGGAGGCAATCAGCCCCAGCATTTT.

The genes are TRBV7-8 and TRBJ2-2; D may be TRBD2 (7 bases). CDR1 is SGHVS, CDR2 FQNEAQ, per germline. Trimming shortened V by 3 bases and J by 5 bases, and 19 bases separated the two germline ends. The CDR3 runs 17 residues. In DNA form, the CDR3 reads TGTGCCAGCAGCTTCCCCGGGGGCCTAGCGGCAACCGGGGAGCTGTTTTTT. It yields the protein CASSFPGGLAATGELFF.

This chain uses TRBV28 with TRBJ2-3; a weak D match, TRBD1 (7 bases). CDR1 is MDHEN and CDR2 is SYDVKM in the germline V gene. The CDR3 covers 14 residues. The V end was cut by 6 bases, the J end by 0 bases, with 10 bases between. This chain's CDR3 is CASRRDSSTDTQYF. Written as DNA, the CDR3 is TGTGCCAGCAGGCGGGACAGCAGCACAGATACGCAGTATTTT.

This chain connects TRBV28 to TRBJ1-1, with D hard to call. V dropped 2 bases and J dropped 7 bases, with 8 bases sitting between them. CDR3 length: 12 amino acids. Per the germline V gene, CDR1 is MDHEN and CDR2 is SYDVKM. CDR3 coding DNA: TGTGCCAGCAGTTTACTCGGGAATGAAGCTTTCTTT. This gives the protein CASSLLGNEAFF.

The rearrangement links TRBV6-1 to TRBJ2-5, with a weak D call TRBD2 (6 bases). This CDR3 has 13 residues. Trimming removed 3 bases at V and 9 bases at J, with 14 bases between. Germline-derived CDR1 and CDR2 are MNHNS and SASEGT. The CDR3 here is CASSEWQGGSQYF. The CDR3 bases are TGTGCCAGCAGTGAGTGGCAGGGAGGTTCCCAGTACTTC.

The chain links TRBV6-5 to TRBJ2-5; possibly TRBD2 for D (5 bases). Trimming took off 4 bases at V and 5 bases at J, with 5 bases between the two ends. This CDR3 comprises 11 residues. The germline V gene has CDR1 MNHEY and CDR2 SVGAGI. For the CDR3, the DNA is TGTGCCAGCAGTTGGGAGGAGACCCAGTACTTC. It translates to CASSWEETQYF.

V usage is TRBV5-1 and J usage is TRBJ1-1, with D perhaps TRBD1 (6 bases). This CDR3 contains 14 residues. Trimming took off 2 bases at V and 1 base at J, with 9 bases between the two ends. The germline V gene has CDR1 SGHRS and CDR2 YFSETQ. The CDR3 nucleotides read TGCGCCAGCAGCTTACCAGGGGAGAACACTGAAGCTTTCTTT. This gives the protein CASSLPGENTEAFF.

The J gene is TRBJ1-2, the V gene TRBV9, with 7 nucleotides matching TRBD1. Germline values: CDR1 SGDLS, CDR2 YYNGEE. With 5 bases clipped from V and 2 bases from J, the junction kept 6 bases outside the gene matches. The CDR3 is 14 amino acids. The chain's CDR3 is CASSAGGMNYGYTF. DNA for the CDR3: TGTGCCAGCAGTGCAGGGGGTATGAACTATGGCTACACCTTC.

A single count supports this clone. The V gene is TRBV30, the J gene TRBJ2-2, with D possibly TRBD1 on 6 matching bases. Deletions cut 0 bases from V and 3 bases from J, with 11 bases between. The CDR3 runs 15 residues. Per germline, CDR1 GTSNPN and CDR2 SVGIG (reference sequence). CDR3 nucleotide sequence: TGTGCCTGGAGTGTAAGACAGGCGGACACCGGGGAGCTGTTTTTT. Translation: CAWSVRQADTGELFF.

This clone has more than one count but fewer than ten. CDR3 region: CASSKDRTNTEAFF. The CDR3 DNA reads as TGTGCCAGCAGCAAGGACAGGACGAACACTGAAGCTTTCTTT. The chain links TRBV7-2 to TRBJ1-1; 7 bases are a match to TRBD1. This CDR3 is 14 amino acids long. Trimming removed 5 bases from V and 1 base from J; junction bases left unmatched: 4. CDR1 is SGHTA, CDR2 FQGNSA, per germline.

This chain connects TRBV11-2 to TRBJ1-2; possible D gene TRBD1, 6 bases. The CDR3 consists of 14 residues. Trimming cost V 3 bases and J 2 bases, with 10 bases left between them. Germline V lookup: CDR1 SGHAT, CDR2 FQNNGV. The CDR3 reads CASSFTTGNYGYTF. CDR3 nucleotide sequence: TGTGCCAGCAGCTTCACGACAGGAAACTATGGCTACACCTTC.

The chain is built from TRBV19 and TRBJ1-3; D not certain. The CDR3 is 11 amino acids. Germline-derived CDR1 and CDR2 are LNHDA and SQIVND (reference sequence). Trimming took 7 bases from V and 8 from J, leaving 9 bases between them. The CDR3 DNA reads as TGTGCCAGTAAGGCCCGGGACACCATATATTTT. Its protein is CASKARDTIYF. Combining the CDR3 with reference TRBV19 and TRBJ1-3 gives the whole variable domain DGGITQSPKYLFRKEGQNVTLSCEQNLNHDAMYWYRQDPGQGLRLIYYSQIVNDFQKGDIAEGYSVSREKKESFPLTVTSAQKNPTAFYLCASKARDTIYFGEGSWLTVV.

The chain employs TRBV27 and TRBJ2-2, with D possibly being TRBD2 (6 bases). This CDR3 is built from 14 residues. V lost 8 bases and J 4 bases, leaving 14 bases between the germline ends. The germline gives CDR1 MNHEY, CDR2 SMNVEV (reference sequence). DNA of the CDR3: TGTGCCAGCGGAGGGCCTCGTGGCACCGGGGAGCTGTTTTTT. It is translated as CASGGPRGTGELFF.

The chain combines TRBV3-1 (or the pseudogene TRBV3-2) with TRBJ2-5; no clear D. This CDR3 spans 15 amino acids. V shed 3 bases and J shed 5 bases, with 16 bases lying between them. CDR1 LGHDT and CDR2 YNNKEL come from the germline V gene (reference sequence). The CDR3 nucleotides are TGTGCCAGCAGCCACTCCCCTGCAGGAAGGGAGACCCAGTACTTC. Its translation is CASSHSPAGRETQYF.

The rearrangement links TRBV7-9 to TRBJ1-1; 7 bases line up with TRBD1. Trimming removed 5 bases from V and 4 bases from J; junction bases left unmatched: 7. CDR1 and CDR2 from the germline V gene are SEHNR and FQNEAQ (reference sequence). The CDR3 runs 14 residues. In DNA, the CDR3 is TGTGCCAGCAGCCGTCGGACAGGAGTCACTGAAGCTTTCTTT. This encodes CASSRRTGVTEAFF.

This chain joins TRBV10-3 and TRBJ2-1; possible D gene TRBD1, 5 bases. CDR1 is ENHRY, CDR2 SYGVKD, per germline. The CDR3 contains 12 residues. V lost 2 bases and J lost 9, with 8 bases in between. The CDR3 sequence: CAISELQVEQFF. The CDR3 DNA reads TGTGCCATCAGTGAGCTACAGGTTGAGCAGTTCTTC.

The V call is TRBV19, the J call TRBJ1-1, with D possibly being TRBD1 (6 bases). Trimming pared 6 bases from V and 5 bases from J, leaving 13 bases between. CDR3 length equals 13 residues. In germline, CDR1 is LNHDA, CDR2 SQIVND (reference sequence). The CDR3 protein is CASRAGRGTEAFF. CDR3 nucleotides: TGTGCCAGTAGAGCAGGGAGGGGGACTGAAGCTTTCTTT.

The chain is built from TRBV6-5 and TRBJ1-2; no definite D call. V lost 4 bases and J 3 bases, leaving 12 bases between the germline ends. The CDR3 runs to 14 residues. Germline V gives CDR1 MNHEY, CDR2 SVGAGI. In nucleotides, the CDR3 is TGTGCCAGCAGTTTGCGGGAAAAGGACTATGGCTACACCTTC. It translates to CASSLREKDYGYTF.

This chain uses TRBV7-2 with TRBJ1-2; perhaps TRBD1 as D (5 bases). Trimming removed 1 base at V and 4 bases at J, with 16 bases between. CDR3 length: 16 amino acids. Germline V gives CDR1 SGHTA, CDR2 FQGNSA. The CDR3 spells CASSLGGTTRAYGYTF. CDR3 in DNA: TGTGCCAGCAGCTTAGGGGGCACTACACGGGCCTATGGCTACACCTTC.

The CDR3 DNA reads as TGTGCCACCAGTGATCCCGGACAGGGGAGGGGAGAGACCCAGTACTTC. Translated: CATSDPGQGRGETQYF. The V call is TRBV24-1, the J call TRBJ2-5, with 9 nucleotides matching TRBD1. Germline-derived CDR1 and CDR2 are KGHDR and SFDVKD. CDR3 length equals 16 residues. The J segment lost 4 bases and the V segment lost 3 bases, leaving 8 bases of the junction unmatched.

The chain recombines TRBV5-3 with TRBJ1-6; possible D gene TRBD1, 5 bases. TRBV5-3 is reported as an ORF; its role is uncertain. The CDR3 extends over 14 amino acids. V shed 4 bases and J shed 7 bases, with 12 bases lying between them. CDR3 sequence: CARSLARGNSPLHF. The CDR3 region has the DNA TGTGCCAGAAGCCTGGCTCGGGGGAATTCACCCCTCCACTTT.

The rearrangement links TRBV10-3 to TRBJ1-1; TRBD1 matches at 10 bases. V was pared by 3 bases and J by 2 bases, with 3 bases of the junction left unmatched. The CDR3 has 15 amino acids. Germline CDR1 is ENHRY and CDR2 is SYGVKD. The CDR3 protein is CAISDRTGGNTEAFF. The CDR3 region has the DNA TGTGCCATCAGTGATCGGACAGGGGGAAACACTGAAGCTTTCTTT.

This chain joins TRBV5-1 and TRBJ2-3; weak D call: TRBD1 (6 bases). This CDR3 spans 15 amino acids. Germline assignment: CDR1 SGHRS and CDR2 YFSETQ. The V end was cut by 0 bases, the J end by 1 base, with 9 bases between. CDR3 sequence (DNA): TGCGCCAGCAGCTTGGCTGGGGGCGGCACAGATACGCAGTATTTT. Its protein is CASSLAGGGTDTQYF.

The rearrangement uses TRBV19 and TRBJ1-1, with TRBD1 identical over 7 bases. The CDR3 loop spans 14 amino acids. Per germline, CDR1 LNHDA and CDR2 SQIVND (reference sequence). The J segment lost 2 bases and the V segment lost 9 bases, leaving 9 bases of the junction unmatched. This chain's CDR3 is CASGQAQSNTEAFF. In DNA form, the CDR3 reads TGTGCCAGCGGACAGGCCCAATCTAACACTGAAGCTTTCTTT.